This passage covers 15 T cell receptor beta chains from one sample sequenced in a study of cytomegalovirus exposure and HLA in healthy donors. PCR amplification relied on 60 Vbeta primers (plus 13 Jbeta primers). Profiled with immunoSEQ multiplex PCR; TCRdb holds only in-frame clones, not every one. This sample has roughly 130,000 clones, with 50% to 75% found just once. The sequenced sample consisted of PBMCs. The receptors stem from a woman between 40 and 50 years old in good health and CMV-seropositive.

The J gene is TRBJ2-7, the V gene TRBV28; D possibly corresponds to TRBD2 (5 bases). With 3 bases removed from V and 4 bases from J, the gap between germline ends came to 19 bases. Germline CDR1 and CDR2: MDHEN and SYDVKM. The CDR3 totals 16 residues. CDR3 residues: CASSFPASDYTYEQYF. CDR3 bases: TGTGCCAGCAGTTTCCCAGCCTCCGACTACACATACGAGCAGTACTTC.

This rearrangement joins TRBV28 to TRBJ2-3; D might be TRBD2 (5 bases). Germline loops: CDR1 MDHEN, CDR2 SYDVKM. The CDR3 has 14 residues. V was clipped by 7 bases and J by 1 base, with 12 bases between them. The chain's CDR3 is CASTWGSGTDTQYF. The CDR3 region has the DNA TGTGCCAGCACCTGGGGTAGCGGCACAGATACGCAGTATTTT.

This clone is medium-sized within its sample. The chain links TRBV19 to TRBJ2-7, with D hard to call. The germline gives CDR1 LNHDA, CDR2 SQIVND (reference sequence). This CDR3 has 16 amino acids. Trimming cost V 2 bases and J 1 base, with 15 bases left between them. The CDR3 DNA sequence: TGTGCCAGTAGTATAAGCGCCGCAGCCTATTCCTACGAGCAGTACTTC. Its protein product is CASSISAAAYSYEQYF. Variable domain in full (rest from reference TRBV19 and TRBJ2-7): DGGITQSPKYLFRKEGQNVTLSCEQNLNHDAMYWYRQDPGQGLRLIYYSQIVNDFQKGDIAEGYSVSREKKESFPLTVTSAQKNPTAFYLCASSISAAAYSYEQYFGPGTRLTVT.

The table lists this clone with a few counts. This chain's CDR3 is CASSPSSGESNEQFF. The CDR3 coding sequence is TGTGCCAGCAGTCCCTCGTCGGGAGAGTCGAATGAGCAGTTCTTC. The chain links TRBV6-4 to TRBJ2-1, with D possibly matching TRBD2 (6 bases). V lost 5 bases to trimming and J lost 7 bases, with 18 bases between them. CDR1 and CDR2 (germline): MRHNA, SNTAGT. There are 15 residues in the CDR3.

This chain connects TRBV6-1 to TRBJ1-1, with TRBD1 identical over 8 bases. The CDR3 is 13 residues long. V lost 6 bases, J lost 4 bases, and 4 bases stayed unmatched. Germline V CDR1 and CDR2: MNHNS, SASEGT. CDR3 region: CASSPQGATEAFF. CDR3 DNA: TGTGCCAGCAGCCCTCAGGGGGCCACTGAAGCTTTCTTT.

The chain uses TRBV29-1 and TRBJ2-5; 11 positions agree with TRBD1. The CDR3 loop spans 13 amino acids. Germline CDR1 reads SQVTM; CDR2 reads ANQGSEA. The junction had 1 base not matched to a gene; V was cut back by 6 bases and J by 1 base. CDR3 coding DNA: TGCAGCGTGGACAGGGGGCTCCAAGAGACCCAGTACTTC. Its translation is CSVDRGLQETQYF.

The chain recombines TRBV18 with TRBJ2-7, with 7 nucleotides matching TRBD1. The CDR3 has 14 amino acids. CDR1 is KGHSH and CDR2 is LQKENI in the germline V gene. J was trimmed by 4 bases and V by 4 bases; bases with no gene match: 7. The CDR3 is CASSLRDSEYEQYF. The CDR3, as DNA: TGTGCCAGCTCACTCAGGGACAGCGAATACGAGCAGTACTTC.

This chain joins TRBV28 and TRBJ2-7; the match to TRBD1 covers 10 bases. The germline CDR1 and CDR2 sequences are MDHEN and SYDVKM. V shed 5 bases and J 6 bases; nucleotides not matched to a gene: 10. The CDR3 sequence is 15 residues long. DNA of the CDR3: TGTGCCAGCAGTGAAATTACCGGGACAGGGGTCGAGCAGTACTTC. Translated: CASSEITGTGVEQYF.

The chain combines TRBV11-3 with TRBJ2-7, with TRBD2 identical over 11 bases. Germline V gene data show CDR1 as SGHNT and CDR2 as YENEEA. The CDR3 totals 19 residues. V lost 0 bases and J lost 3; bases outside the gene matches: 13. For the CDR3, the DNA is TGTGCCAGCAGCTTAGACCAGACCTCGCTAGCGGGGGGCGTCTACGAGCAGTACTTC. Amino acid sequence: CASSLDQTSLAGGVYEQYF.

The rearrangement links TRBV2 to TRBJ1-2, with D possibly matching TRBD1 (6 bases). The ends were cut back, 3 bases at V and 6 bases at J, with 11 bases in the middle. The CDR3 sequence is 13 residues long. In germline, CDR1 is SNHLY, CDR2 FYNNEI. The chain's CDR3 is CASSDRDTDGYTF. In DNA form, the CDR3 reads TGTGCCAGCAGTGACAGGGACACCGATGGCTACACCTTC.

The gene calls are TRBV28 and TRBJ2-7; the match to TRBD2 covers 13 bases. CDR1 and CDR2 (germline): MDHEN, SYDVKM. The V gene end was trimmed by 2 bases and the J gene end by 5 bases; junction bases not matched to a gene: 3. The length of the CDR3 is 15 residues. CDR3 DNA: TGTGCCAGCAGTTTAGGGACTAGCGGGATGAACGAGCAGTACTTC. It encodes CASSLGTSGMNEQYF.

The CDR3 DNA sequence: TGTGCCAGCAGTTTAATCGGGGGACCCTTGAGCAATCAGCCCCAGCATTTT. Protein sequence: CASSLIGGPLSNQPQHF. V usage is TRBV27 and J usage is TRBJ1-5; a possible D gene is TRBD1 (5 bases). Trimming shortened V by 2 bases and J by 1 base, and 15 bases separated the two germline ends. The CDR3 is 17 amino acids. Germline lookup yields CDR1 MNHEY and CDR2 SMNVEV (reference sequence).

This chain joins TRBV30 and TRBJ1-6, with TRBD1 identical over 7 bases. The V gene's germline CDR1 is GTSNPN and CDR2 SVGIG (reference sequence). Germline trimming cut 7 bases from V and 7 bases from J; bases unmatched to any gene: 7. The CDR3 runs to 13 residues. The CDR3 coding sequence is TGTGCCTTCAGACAGGGCGGCAATTCACCCCTCCACTTT. It encodes CAFRQGGNSPLHF.

V is TRBV25-1 and J is TRBJ2-7; TRBD1 agrees at 8 bases. The CDR3 is 12 amino acids. Germline-derived CDR1 and CDR2 are MGHDK and SYGVNS. The ends lost 9 bases at V and 6 bases at J; junction bases unmatched: 7. The CDR3 DNA reads as TGTGCCAGGCGGACAGGGCATGGCGAGCAGTACTTC. Translation: CARRTGHGEQYF.

This rearrangement joins TRBV19 to TRBJ2-5, with TRBD2 identical over 7 bases. CDR1 and CDR2 from the germline V gene are LNHDA and SQIVND (reference sequence). The junction had 8 bases not matched to a gene; V was cut back by 5 bases and J by 5 bases. The CDR3 extends over 14 amino acids. The DNA of the CDR3 is TGTGCCAGTAGTGGCGGGAGAAACATGGAGACCCAGTACTTC. This translates into CASSGGRNMETQYF.